This TCR beta chain was recovered during a study of shared clonotypes between healthy human individuals. For the study at large: Donors, aged 18 to 49, were a couple of women and a few men. General study points: Across four donors, naive CD4 shared around 5.1%, naive CD8 around 3.5%, memory CD4 roughly 2.3%, memory CD8 about 0.4%.

On this clone: The antigen remains unidentified.

Both subsets, CD45RA+ naive and CD45RA-negative memory, were split from the CD4+ cells. This CDR3 has 16 residues. CDR1 and CDR2 from the germline V gene are MNHNY and SVGAGI (reference sequence). Deletions cut 6 bases from V and 2 bases from J, with 19 bases between. Replicate PCRs for sorted subsets used about 200 ng DNA; this equaled 33,000 or so T cell genomes. Assay used: immunoSEQ multiplex PCR; TCRdb lists only in-frame clones, some missing. The sample consists of millions of clones, more than 80% of them appearing once. The chain uses TRBV6-6 and TRBJ1-1, with D hard to call. The sequenced material came from naive CD4+ T cells sorted from blood. Subset of the sample: CD45RA+ positively selected. The clonotype originates from a man younger than 35 in good health. The CDR3 sequence: CASRPVSQTPNTEAFF. CDR3 DNA: TGTGCCAGCAGACCTGTTTCCCAGACGCCAAACACTGAAGCTTTCTTT.